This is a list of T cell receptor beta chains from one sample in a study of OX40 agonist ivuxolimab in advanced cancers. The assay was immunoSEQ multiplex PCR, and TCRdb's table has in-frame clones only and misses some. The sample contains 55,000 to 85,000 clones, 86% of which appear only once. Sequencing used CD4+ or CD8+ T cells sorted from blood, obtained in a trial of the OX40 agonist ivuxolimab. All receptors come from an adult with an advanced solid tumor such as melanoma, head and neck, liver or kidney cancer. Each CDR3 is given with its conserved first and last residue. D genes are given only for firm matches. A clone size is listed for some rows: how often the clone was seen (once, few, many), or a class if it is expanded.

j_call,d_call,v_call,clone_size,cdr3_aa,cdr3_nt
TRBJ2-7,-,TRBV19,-,CASSPRGNSYEQYF,TGTGCCAGTAGTCCCCGGGGCAACTCCTACGAGCAGTACTTC
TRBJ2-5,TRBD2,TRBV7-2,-,CASSLVAGAWETQYF,TGTGCCAGCAGCTTAGTAGCGGGGGCCTGGGAGACCCAGTACTTC
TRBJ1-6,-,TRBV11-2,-,CASSLALIGPRGNSPLHF,TGTGCCAGCAGCTTAGCATTGATCGGACCCCGGGGGAATTCACCCCTCCACTTT
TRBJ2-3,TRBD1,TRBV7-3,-,CASKGGGHTDTQYF,TGTGCCAGCAAAGGGGGCGGTCACACAGATACGCAGTATTTT
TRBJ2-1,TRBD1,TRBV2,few,CATGDRGNEQFF,TGTGCCACCGGAGACAGGGGCAATGAGCAGTTCTTC
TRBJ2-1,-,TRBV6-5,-,CASSTNSYNEQFF,TGTGCCAGCAGTACCAACTCCTACAATGAGCAGTTCTTC
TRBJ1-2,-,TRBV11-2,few,CASSLESAANYGYTF,TGTGCCAGCAGCTTAGAGAGCGCTGCCAACTATGGCTACACCTTC
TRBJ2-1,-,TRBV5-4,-,CASSLFGNEQFF,TGTGCCAGCAGCTTATTCGGTAATGAGCAGTTCTTC
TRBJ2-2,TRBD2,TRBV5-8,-,CASSHPLSGVETGELFF,TGTGCCAGCAGCCACCCCCTCAGCGGGGTTGAGACCGGGGAGCTGTTTTTT
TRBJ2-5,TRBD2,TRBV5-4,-,CASSPPPGGANQETQYF,TGTGCCAGCAGCCCTCCTCCCGGGGGGGCAAACCAAGAGACCCAGTACTTC
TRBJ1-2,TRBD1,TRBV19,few,CASSSDRASLTF,TGTGCCAGTTCGTCGGACAGGGCTTCATTAACCTTC
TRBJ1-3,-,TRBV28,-,CASIRVRSGNTIYF,TGTGCCAGCATCAGGGTACGCTCTGGAAACACCATATATTTT
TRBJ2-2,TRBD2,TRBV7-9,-,CATTSGDTNTGELFF,TGTGCCACCACTAGCGGGGATACGAACACCGGGGAGCTGTTTTTT
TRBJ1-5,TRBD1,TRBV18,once,CASSPQTGGLVGQPQHF,TGTGCCAGCTCACCTCAGACAGGGGGGCTCGTCGGTCAGCCCCAGCATTTT
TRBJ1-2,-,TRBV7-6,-,CASSISPRDGYTF,TGTGCCAGCAGCATCTCACCCCGCGATGGCTACACCTTC
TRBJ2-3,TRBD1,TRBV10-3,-,CAPDRVPSDSTDTQYF,TGTGCCCCGGACAGGGTTCCATCCGATAGCACAGATACGCAGTATTTT
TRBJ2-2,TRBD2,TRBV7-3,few,CASSAQLADTGELFF,TGTGCCAGCAGCGCCCAGCTAGCGGACACCGGGGAGCTGTTTTTT
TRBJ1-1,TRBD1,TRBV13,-,CASSLLTGAPFEAFF,TGTGCCAGCAGCCTACTTACAGGGGCACCATTTGAAGCTTTCTTT
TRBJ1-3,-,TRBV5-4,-,CASTTLGDSYSGNTIYF,TGTGCCAGCACCACGTTGGGAGACTCCTACTCTGGAAACACCATATATTTT
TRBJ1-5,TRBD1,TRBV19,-,CASKTGEDQPQHF,TGTGCCAGCAAAACAGGGGAGGATCAGCCCCAGCATTTT
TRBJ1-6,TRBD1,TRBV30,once,CAWSRLGTVNSPLHF,TGTGCCTGGAGCCGCCTGGGGACAGTTAATTCACCCCTCCACTTT
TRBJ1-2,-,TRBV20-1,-,CSAYRDLGYTF,TGCAGTGCCTACCGGGATCTAGGCTACACCTTC
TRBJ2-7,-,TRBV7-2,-,CASSLGSAGLTLYEQYF,TGTGCCAGCAGCTTAGGGTCTGCCGGACTAACCTTATACGAGCAGTACTTC